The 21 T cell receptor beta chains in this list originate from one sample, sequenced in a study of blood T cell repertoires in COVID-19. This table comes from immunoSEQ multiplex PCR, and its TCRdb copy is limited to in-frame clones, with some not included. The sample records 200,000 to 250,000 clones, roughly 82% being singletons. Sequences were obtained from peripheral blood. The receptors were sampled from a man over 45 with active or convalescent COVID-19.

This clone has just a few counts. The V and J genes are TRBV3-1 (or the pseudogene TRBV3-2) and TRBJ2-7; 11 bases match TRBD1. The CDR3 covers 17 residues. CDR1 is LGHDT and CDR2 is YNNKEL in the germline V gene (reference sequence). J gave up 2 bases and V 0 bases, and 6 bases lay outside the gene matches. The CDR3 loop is CASSQEEGDRGAYEQYV. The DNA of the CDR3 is TGTGCCAGCAGCCAAGAGGAGGGGGACAGGGGGGCCTACGAGCAGTACGTC.

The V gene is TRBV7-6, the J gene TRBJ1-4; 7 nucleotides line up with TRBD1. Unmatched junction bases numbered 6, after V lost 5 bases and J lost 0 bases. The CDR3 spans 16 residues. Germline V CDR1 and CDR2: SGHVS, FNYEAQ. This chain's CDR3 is CASSPGQTTTNEKLFF. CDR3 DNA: TGTGCCAGCAGCCCGGGACAGACGACAACTAATGAAAAACTGTTTTTT.

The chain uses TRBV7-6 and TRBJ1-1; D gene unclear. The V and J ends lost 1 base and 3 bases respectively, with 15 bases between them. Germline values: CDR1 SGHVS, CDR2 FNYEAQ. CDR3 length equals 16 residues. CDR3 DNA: TGTGCCAGCAGCTTAGGAGCGGCTCTTGGAGACACTGAAGCTTTCTTT. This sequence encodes CASSLGAALGDTEAFF.

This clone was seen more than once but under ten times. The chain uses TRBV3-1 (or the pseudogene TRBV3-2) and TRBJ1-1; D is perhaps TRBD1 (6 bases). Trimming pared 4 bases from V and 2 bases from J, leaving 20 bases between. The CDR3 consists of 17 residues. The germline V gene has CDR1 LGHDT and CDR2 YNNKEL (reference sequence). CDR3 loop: CASSPPPGQLSNTEAFF. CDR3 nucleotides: TGTGCCAGCAGCCCACCCCCAGGACAGTTATCAAACACTGAAGCTTTCTTT.

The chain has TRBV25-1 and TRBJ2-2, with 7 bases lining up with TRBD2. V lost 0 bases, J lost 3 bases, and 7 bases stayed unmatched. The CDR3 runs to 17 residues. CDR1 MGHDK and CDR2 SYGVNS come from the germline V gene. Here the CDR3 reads CASSEYRRGEYTGELFF. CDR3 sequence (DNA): TGTGCCAGCAGTGAATACCGCCGGGGGGAGTACACCGGGGAGCTGTTTTTT.

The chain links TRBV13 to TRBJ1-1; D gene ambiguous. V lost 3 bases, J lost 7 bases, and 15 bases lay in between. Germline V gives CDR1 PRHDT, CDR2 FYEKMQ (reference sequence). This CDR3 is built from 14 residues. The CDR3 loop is CASSFSTNTDEAFF. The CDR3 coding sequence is TGTGCCAGCAGCTTTTCCACCAACACAGATGAAGCTTTCTTT. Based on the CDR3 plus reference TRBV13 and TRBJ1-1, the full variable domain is AAGVIQSPRHLIKEKRETATLKCYPIPRHDTVYWYQQGPGQDPQFLISFYEKMQSDKGSIPDRFSAQQFSDYHSELNMSSLELGDSALYFCASSFSTNTDEAFFGQGTRLTVV.

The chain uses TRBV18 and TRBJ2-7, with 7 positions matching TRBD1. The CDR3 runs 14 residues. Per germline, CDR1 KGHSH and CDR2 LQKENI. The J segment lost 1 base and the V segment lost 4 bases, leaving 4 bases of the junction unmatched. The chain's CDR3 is CASSRGQVSYEQYF. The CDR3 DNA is TGTGCCAGCTCACGCGGACAGGTGTCCTACGAGCAGTACTTC.

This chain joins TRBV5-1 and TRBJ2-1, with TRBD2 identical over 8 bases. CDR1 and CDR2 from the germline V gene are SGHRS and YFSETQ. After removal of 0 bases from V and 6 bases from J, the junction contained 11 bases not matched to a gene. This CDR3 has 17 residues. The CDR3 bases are TGCGCCAGCAGCTTGGTCCGAAGCGGGAGTTTCGGCAATGAGCAGTTCTTC. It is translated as CASSLVRSGSFGNEQFF.

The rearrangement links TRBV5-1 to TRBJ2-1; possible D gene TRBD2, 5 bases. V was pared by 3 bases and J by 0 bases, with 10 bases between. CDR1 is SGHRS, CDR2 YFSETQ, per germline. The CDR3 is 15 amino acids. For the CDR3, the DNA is TGCGCCAGCAGCTCCGCCGGGATCTCCTACAATGAGCAGTTCTTC. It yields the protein CASSSAGISYNEQFF.

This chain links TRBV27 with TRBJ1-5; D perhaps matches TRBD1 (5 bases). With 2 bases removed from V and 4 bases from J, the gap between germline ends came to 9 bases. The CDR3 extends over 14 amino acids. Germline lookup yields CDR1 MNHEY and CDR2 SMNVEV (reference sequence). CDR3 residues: CASSLAPGNQPQHF. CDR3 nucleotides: TGTGCCAGCAGTTTAGCTCCAGGGAATCAGCCCCAGCATTTT.

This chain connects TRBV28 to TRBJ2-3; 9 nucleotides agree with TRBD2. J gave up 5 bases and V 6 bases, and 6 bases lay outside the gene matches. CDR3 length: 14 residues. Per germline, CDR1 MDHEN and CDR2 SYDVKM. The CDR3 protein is CASSIAGVGDTQYF. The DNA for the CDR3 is TGTGCCAGCAGCATAGCGGGAGTAGGAGATACGCAGTATTTT.

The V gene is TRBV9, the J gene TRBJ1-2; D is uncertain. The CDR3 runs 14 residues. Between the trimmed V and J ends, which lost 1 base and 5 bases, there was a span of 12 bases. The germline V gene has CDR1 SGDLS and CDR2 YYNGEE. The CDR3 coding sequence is TGTGCCAGCAGCGTACAAGACACGAGTTATGGCTACACCTTC. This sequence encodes CASSVQDTSYGYTF.

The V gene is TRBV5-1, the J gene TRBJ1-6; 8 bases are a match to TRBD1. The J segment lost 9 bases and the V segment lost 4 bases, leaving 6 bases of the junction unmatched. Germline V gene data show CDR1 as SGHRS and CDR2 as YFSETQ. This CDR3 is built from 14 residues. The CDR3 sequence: CASSIGQGGSPLHF. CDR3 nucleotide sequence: TGCGCCAGCAGCATCGGACAGGGAGGTTCACCCCTCCACTTT.

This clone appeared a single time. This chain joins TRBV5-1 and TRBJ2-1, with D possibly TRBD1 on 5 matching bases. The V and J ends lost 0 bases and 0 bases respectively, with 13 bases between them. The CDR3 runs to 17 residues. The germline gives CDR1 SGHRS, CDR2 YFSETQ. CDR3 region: CASSLATGRDSYNEQFF. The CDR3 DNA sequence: TGCGCCAGCAGCTTGGCAACGGGCAGGGACTCCTACAATGAGCAGTTCTTC.

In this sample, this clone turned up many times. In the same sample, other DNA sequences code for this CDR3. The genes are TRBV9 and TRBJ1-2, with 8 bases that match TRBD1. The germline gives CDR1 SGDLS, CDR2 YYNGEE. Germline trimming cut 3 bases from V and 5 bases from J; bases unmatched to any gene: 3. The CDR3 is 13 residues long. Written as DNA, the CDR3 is TGTGCCAGCAGCGCCGGGACAGGTTATGGCTACACCTTC. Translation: CASSAGTGYGYTF.

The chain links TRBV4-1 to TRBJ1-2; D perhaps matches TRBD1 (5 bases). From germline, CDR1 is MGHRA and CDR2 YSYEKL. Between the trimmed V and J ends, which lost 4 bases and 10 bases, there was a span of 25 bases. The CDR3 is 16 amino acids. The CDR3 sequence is CASSPMTALPNALYTF. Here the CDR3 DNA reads TGCGCCAGCAGCCCAATGACAGCCCTCCCGAATGCTCTCTACACCTTC.

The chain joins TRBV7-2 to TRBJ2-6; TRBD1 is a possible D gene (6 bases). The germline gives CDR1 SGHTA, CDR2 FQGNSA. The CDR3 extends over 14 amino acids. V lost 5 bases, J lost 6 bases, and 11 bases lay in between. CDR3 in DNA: TGTGCCAGCAGCCGCAGGGGTGCGGCCAACGTCCTGACTTTC. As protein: CASSRRGAANVLTF.

CDR3 bases: TGCGCCAGCAGCTTCATGGGGCGCAGGAGTAACACCGGGGAGCTGTTTTTT. Translating gives CASSFMGRRSNTGELFF. The chain is built from TRBV5-1 and TRBJ2-2; possible D gene TRBD1, 5 bases. Germline CDR1 SGHRS, CDR2 YFSETQ. There are 17 residues in the CDR3. With 2 bases removed from V and 2 bases from J, the gap between germline ends came to 16 bases.

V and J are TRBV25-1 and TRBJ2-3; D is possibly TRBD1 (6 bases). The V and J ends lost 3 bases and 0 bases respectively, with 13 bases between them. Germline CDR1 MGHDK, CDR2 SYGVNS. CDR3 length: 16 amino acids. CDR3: CASSDPRTASTDTQYF. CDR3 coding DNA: TGTGCCAGCAGTGACCCGCGGACAGCCAGCACAGATACGCAGTATTTT.

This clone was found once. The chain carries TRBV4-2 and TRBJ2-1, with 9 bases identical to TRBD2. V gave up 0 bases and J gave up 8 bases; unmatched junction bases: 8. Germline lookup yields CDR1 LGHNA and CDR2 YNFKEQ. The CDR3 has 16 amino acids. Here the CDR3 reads CASSQEAGAGGDEQFF. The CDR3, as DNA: TGTGCCAGCAGCCAAGAAGCTGGAGCGGGGGGTGATGAGCAGTTCTTC.

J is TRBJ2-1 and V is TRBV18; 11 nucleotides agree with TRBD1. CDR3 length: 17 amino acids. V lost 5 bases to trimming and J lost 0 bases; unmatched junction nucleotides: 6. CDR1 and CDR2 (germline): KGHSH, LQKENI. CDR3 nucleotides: TGTGCCAGCTCAAGAAGGACAGGGGGCTTCTCCTACAATGAGCAGTTCTTC. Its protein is CASSRRTGGFSYNEQFF.